This T cell receptor (beta chain) was sequenced during a study of blood T cell repertoires in COVID-19. Study summary: COVID-19 samples collected from the United States, Italy and Spain covered acute and convalescent phases. Sources were T cells, B-cell-depleted T cells, or PBMCs; the material itself was cDNA or gDNA.

This CDR3 contains 11 residues. Trimming cost V 3 bases and J 12 bases, with 12 bases left between them. CDR1 is MNHEY, CDR2 SMNVEV, per germline (reference sequence). Cohorts were determined from participant-reported clinical history. This clone turned up a few times. Some clones are missing from TCRdb's copy, which holds only in-frame ones; the method was immunoSEQ multiplex PCR. The sample lists approximately 490,000 clones, about nine tenths occurring once. The sample was PBMCs or T cells enriched from blood (not recorded which). The V and J genes are TRBV27 and TRBJ2-7; D remains unclear. This TCR derives from a woman aged 60 to 75 who had recovered from COVID-19. The CDR3 DNA follows: TGTGCCAGCAGTTTCGCTCTACCCGGGTACTTC. This sequence encodes CASSFALPGYF.